The rows below give T cell receptor beta chains drawn from one sample of a study of patients and donors after allogeneic stem cell transplantation. TCRdb reprocessed the RT-PCR reads with MiXCR, giving one entry per CDR3 protein. This table has 95,000 to 120,000 distinct CDR3 sequences, approximately 35% appearing once. The sequenced material came from blood, either unsorted or a sorted T cell fraction (not recorded which). The receptor set was obtained from a human donor who was either an allogeneic HSCT recipient or a stem cell or donor lymphocyte infusion donor (not recorded which). It is not recorded whose cells these are; they may come from a transplant donor. CDR3s leave out the opening cysteine and the closing phenylalanine or tryptophan. Clone size is not always given. Where it is, it says once, few, many or a class for expanded clones.

j_call v_call clone_size cdr3_aa
TRBJ1-1 TRBV28 NA ASSFRLTGRTEAF
TRBJ2-1 TRBV11-2 NA ASSWLAGVINEQF
TRBJ1-2 TRBV15 NA ATSRGRDRGDGYT
TRBJ2-4 TRBV6-5 NA ASRDRGRYIQY
TRBJ2-7 TRBV28 NA ASRAGGYEQY
TRBJ2-7 TRBV2 NA ASTQSYEQY
TRBJ1-1 TRBV29-1 many SVALTMLEAF
TRBJ2-7 TRBV18 NA ASSPSGHSSEQY
TRBJ1-5 TRBV6-2/TRBV6-3 NA ASRGQGGQPQH
TRBJ2-3 TRBV5-1 many ASSPQRGGADTQY
TRBJ1-1 TRBV5-1 NA ASSSGKNTEAF
TRBJ2-7 TRBV28 NA ASSRQLIASYEQY
TRBJ1-4 TRBV5-1 few ASSSGPGEGEKLF
TRBJ1-6 TRBV10-3 NA AISDPGEAGSPLH
TRBJ1-1 TRBV4-1 few ASSHTGGAF
TRBJ1-1 TRBV9 few ASSVGRGTEAF
TRBJ2-1 TRBV27 NA ASSRRYNEQF
TRBJ2-3 TRBV24-1 NA ATSDFADSGTDTQY
TRBJ2-7 TRBV4-3 NA ASSQDPAGGYEQY
TRBJ2-3 TRBV6-4 few ASRADLSTDTQY
TRBJ2-1 TRBV29-1 NA SVVGNAYNDQF
TRBJ2-2 TRBV20-1 NA SARDASGELF
TRBJ2-1 TRBV4-3 NA ASSQNRDRALFPQF
TRBJ2-1 TRBV29-1 few SVKTSGWYNEQF
TRBJ2-3 TRBV12-3/TRBV12-4 NA ASSDTDTQY
TRBJ2-6 TRBV24-1 NA ATSGTGANVLT
TRBJ2-3 TRBV18 once ASSQTAASTDTQY